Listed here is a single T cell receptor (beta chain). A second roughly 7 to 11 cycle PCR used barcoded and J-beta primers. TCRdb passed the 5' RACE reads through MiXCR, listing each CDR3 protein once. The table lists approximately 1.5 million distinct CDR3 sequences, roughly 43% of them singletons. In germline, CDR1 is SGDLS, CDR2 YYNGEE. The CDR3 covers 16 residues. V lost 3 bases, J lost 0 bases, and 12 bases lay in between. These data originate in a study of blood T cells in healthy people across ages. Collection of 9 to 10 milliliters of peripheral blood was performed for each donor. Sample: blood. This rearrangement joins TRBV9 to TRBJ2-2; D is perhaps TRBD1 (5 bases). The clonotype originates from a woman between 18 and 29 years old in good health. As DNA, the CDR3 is TGTGCCAGCAGCGCCACTGGGGCTTCGAACACCGGGGAGCTGTTTTTT. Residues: CASSATGASNTGELFF. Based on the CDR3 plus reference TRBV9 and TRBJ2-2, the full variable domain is DSGVTQTPKHLITATGQRVTLRCSPRSGDLSVYWYQQSLDQGLQFLIQYYNGEERAKGNILERFSAQQFPDLHSELNLSSLELGDSALYFCASSATGASNTGELFFGEGSRLTVL.